This record covers a single T cell receptor (beta chain). Profiling relied on immunoSEQ multiplex PCR, and the TCRdb table lists in-frame clones only, not all of them. The sample shows over 200,000 clones, 81% of them seen only once. The source of the sample is a study of blood T cell repertoires in COVID-19. Germline CDR1 reads SGHNT; CDR2 reads YENEEA. The CDR3 is made up of 16 amino acids. Trimming at V came to 5 bases and at J to 6 bases, leaving 12 bases not matched to a gene. Material for sequencing was PBMCs or T cells enriched from blood (not recorded which). The chain employs TRBV11-3 and TRBJ2-1, with 8 bases that match TRBD1. The receptor's source is a woman between 45 and 65 years old with acute COVID-19. The CDR3 DNA sequence: TGTGCCAGCAGCCAAAAGCGAGGACAGGGAGGCAATGAGCAGTTCTTC. This codes for CASSQKRGQGGNEQFF.